Below are 27 T cell receptor beta chains sequenced from a single sample in a study of radiotherapy plus CTLA-4 blockade in lung cancer. The method was immunoSEQ multiplex PCR; TCRdb's version includes in-frame clones alone and lacks a portion of them. The sample consists of 62,000 or so clones, 79% of them appearing once. The input for sequencing was peripheral blood, taken from a patient treated with radiotherapy plus ipilimumab. The receptors here all came from a human donor with non-small cell lung cancer who had a complete response to radiotherapy plus ipilimumab.

This clone was recorded only once. The V and J genes are TRBV7-8 and TRBJ1-4; D is possibly TRBD1 (6 bases). V shed 4 bases and J shed 7 bases, with 13 bases lying between them. Germline V gene lookup returns CDR1 SGHVS and CDR2 FQNEAQ. The CDR3 sequence is 14 residues long. Here the CDR3 DNA reads TGTGCCAGCAGCTCCCAGGGGCAGATTGAAAAACTGTTTTTT. This sequence encodes CASSSQGQIEKLFF.

The chain has TRBV4-1 and TRBJ1-1, with 11 nucleotides matching TRBD1. This CDR3 region has 17 residues. Per the germline V gene, CDR1 is MGHRA and CDR2 is YSYEKL. With 2 bases clipped from V and 4 bases from J, the junction kept 9 bases outside the gene matches. The chain's CDR3 is CASSQTGQGAVSTEAFF. DNA for the CDR3: TGCGCCAGCAGCCAAACCGGACAGGGGGCGGTGAGCACTGAAGCTTTCTTT.

This chain joins TRBV5-8 and TRBJ2-7; D is unresolved. Trimming cost V 0 bases and J 2 bases, with 15 bases left between them. The CDR3 has 16 residues. CDR1 is SGHTS, CDR2 YDEGEE, per germline. This chain's CDR3 is CASSLAGLWTPYEQYF. The CDR3 bases are TGTGCCAGCAGCTTGGCAGGTCTATGGACGCCCTACGAGCAGTACTTC.

The V gene is TRBV27, the J gene TRBJ2-7; D ambiguous. The CDR3 runs to 16 residues. CDR1 is MNHEY, CDR2 SMNVEV, per germline (reference sequence). V gave up 4 bases and J gave up 2 bases, with 18 bases separating them. CDR3 region: CASSSGTRSLPYEQYV. CDR3 in DNA: TGTGCCAGCAGTTCTGGTACAAGGAGCCTTCCCTACGAGCAGTACGTC.

The chain is built from TRBV30 and TRBJ1-5; 8 nucleotides agree with TRBD1. Germline V gene data show CDR1 as GTSNPN and CDR2 as SVGIG (reference sequence). The CDR3 extends over 19 amino acids. V dropped 2 bases and J dropped 4; count of bases not matched to a gene: 19. The CDR3 DNA reads as TGTGCCTGGAGTCCTGGGACAGGTATATTTTCAAGCCAGAATCAGCCCCAGCATTTT. Amino acids: CAWSPGTGIFSSQNQPQHF.

The V gene is TRBV28, the J gene TRBJ1-1; a weak D match, TRBD1 (6 bases). Germline assignment: CDR1 MDHEN and CDR2 SYDVKM. V dropped 5 bases and J dropped 9 bases, with 16 bases sitting between them. The CDR3 is 13 amino acids. Here the CDR3 reads CASSLTGKVKAFF. The CDR3 coding sequence is TGTGCCAGCAGTCTTACAGGGAAGGTTAAAGCTTTCTTT.

This chain uses TRBV2 with TRBJ2-1; 8 bases are a match to TRBD2. CDR1 is SNHLY and CDR2 is FYNNEI in the germline V gene. Germline trimming cut 6 bases from V and 6 bases from J; bases unmatched to any gene: 4. This CDR3 is 13 amino acids long. The CDR3 DNA sequence: TGTGCCAGCAGCAGAGGACTAGCCAATGAGCAGTTCTTC. It specifies CASSRGLANEQFF.

The V and J genes are TRBV27 and TRBJ1-4, with D possibly TRBD1 on 6 matching bases. V was trimmed by 6 bases and J by 5 bases, leaving 10 bases between them. Germline values: CDR1 MNHEY, CDR2 SMNVEV (reference sequence). The CDR3 is made up of 13 amino acids. The CDR3 protein is CASRDRPNEKLFF. Written as DNA, the CDR3 is TGTGCCAGCAGGGACAGACCCAATGAAAAACTGTTTTTT.

This clone was counted between two and nine times. The chain is built from TRBV6-5 and TRBJ2-3, with a tentative D call TRBD1 (5 bases). V was clipped by 0 bases and J by 1 base, with 8 bases between them. CDR1 is MNHEY, CDR2 SVGAGI, per germline. The CDR3 is 15 amino acids. This CDR3 reads CASSYSGLGTDTQYF. CDR3 sequence (DNA): TGTGCCAGCAGTTACTCGGGGCTCGGCACAGATACGCAGTATTTT.

The J gene is TRBJ2-1, the V gene TRBV6-5; unclear D gene. The CDR3 loop spans 14 amino acids. Germline CDR1 reads MNHEY; CDR2 reads SVGAGI. The V end lost 7 bases, the J end lost 5 bases, and 15 bases lay between the germline ends. The CDR3: CASTRPNRDNEQFF. The CDR3 DNA sequence: TGTGCCAGCACCAGGCCCAATCGTGACAATGAGCAGTTCTTC.

The gene calls are TRBV19 and TRBJ2-4; the match to TRBD2 covers 11 bases. With 3 bases clipped from V and 8 bases from J, the junction kept 9 bases outside the gene matches. The CDR3 runs 16 residues. Germline V gene data show CDR1 as LNHDA and CDR2 as SQIVND (reference sequence). The CDR3 DNA reads TGTGCCAGTAGTATCATAATAGCGGGAGGGGCTGACATTCAGTACTTC. This encodes CASSIIIAGGADIQYF.

V usage is TRBV9 and J usage is TRBJ1-2; the D is unclear. Germline CDR1 and CDR2: SGDLS and YYNGEE. Trimming shortened V by 0 bases and J by 1 base, and 7 bases separated the two germline ends. CDR3 size: 14 residues. The CDR3 region has the DNA TGTGCCAGCAGCGTAGTCCCGGTTAACTATGGCTACACCTTC. It encodes CASSVVPVNYGYTF.

The J gene is TRBJ2-3, the V gene TRBV11-2; perhaps TRBD2 as D (5 bases). Germline values: CDR1 SGHAT, CDR2 FQNNGV. The CDR3 contains 17 residues. V gave up 5 bases and J gave up 4 bases, with 22 bases separating them. As DNA, the CDR3 is TGTGCCAGCAGCCCAGTGGGTGGCGGGTATGGGGCAGATACGCAGTATTTT. It yields the protein CASSPVGGGYGADTQYF.

This rearrangement joins TRBV5-4 to TRBJ2-2, with D perhaps matching TRBD1 (6 bases). Germline CDR1 SGHNT, CDR2 YYREEE (reference sequence). There are 16 residues in the CDR3. V lost 0 bases, J lost 4 bases, and 13 bases lay in between. The CDR3 region is CASSLGRQGSTGELFF. The CDR3 DNA sequence: TGTGCCAGCAGCTTGGGTCGTCAGGGGAGCACCGGGGAGCTGTTTTTT.

J is TRBJ2-2 and V is TRBV6-5, with unresolved D. V was shortened by 2 bases and J by 7 bases, with 14 bases between the two germline ends. CDR3 length equals 15 residues. Germline values: CDR1 MNHEY, CDR2 SVGAGI. CDR3 loop: CASSYPALSFGELFF. CDR3 nucleotides: TGTGCCAGCAGTTACCCGGCCCTGTCGTTCGGGGAGCTGTTTTTT.

The chain links TRBV19 to TRBJ1-1; 9 positions match TRBD1. The CDR3 totals 14 residues. From germline, CDR1 is LNHDA and CDR2 SQIVND (reference sequence). V shed 4 bases and J 1 base; nucleotides not matched to a gene: 1. CDR3 nucleotide sequence: TGTGCCAGTAGTACGACAGGGGGGAACACTGAAGCTTTCTTT. This encodes CASSTTGGNTEAFF.

This clone came up once. The chain uses TRBV7-2 and TRBJ1-4; D may be TRBD1 (6 bases). This CDR3 contains 16 residues. Germline CDR1 is SGHTA and CDR2 is FQGNSA. Trimming pared 5 bases from V and 0 bases from J, leaving 13 bases between. The CDR3: CASSRGGGTTNEKLFF. Written as DNA, the CDR3 is TGTGCCAGCAGCAGGGGAGGGGGTACAACTAATGAAAAACTGTTTTTT.

The rearrangement joins TRBV10-3 to TRBJ2-5; 11 nucleotides match TRBD1. CDR3 length equals 14 residues. Germline CDR1 ENHRY, CDR2 SYGVKD. Trimming cost V 8 bases and J 4 bases; bases outside gene matches: 6. CDR3: CAISLGTGGETQYF. The CDR3, as DNA: TGTGCCATCTCCCTCGGGACAGGGGGAGAGACCCAGTACTTC.

This chain links TRBV9 with TRBJ2-3; D is possibly TRBD2 (5 bases). V lost 0 bases and J 2 bases, leaving 19 bases between the germline ends. Germline CDR1 SGDLS, CDR2 YYNGEE. This CDR3 comprises 18 residues. The CDR3: CASSVARGTPTFTDTQYF. The CDR3 DNA sequence: TGTGCCAGCAGCGTAGCCCGGGGAACCCCGACCTTCACAGATACGCAGTATTTT.

In its sample, this clone was seen a few times. The chain has TRBV5-4 and TRBJ1-2; TRBD1 is a possible D gene (6 bases). This CDR3 is built from 16 residues. Trimming pared 1 base from V and 0 bases from J, leaving 13 bases between. Looked up from germline, CDR1 is SGHNT and CDR2 is YYREEE (reference sequence). The CDR3 loop is CASSLPDSHTNYGYTF. The CDR3 DNA follows: TGTGCCAGCAGCTTGCCGGACAGCCATACTAACTATGGCTACACCTTC.

This chain connects TRBV6-6 to TRBJ2-2; 16 nucleotides agree with TRBD2. The ends lost 7 bases at V and 7 bases at J; junction bases unmatched: 3. Germline assignment: CDR1 MNHNY and CDR2 SVGAGI (reference sequence). The CDR3 runs 15 residues. The CDR3 loop reads CASTGTSGRGGELFF. Written as DNA, the CDR3 is TGTGCCAGCACCGGGACTAGCGGGAGGGGCGGGGAGCTGTTTTTT.

The rearrangement links TRBV27 to TRBJ1-2; 9 bases match TRBD1. In germline, CDR1 is MNHEY, CDR2 SMNVEV (reference sequence). The CDR3 is 16 amino acids. V trimming: 5 bases; J trimming: 2 bases; junction bases outside the gene matches: 9. The CDR3 nucleotides read TGTGCCAGCAGTGAAACGGCCGGGACAGGGAACTATGGCTACACCTTC. Translated, it gives CASSETAGTGNYGYTF.

The chain links TRBV11-2 to TRBJ2-7; no reliable D call. This CDR3 is 15 amino acids long. The ends were cut back, 4 bases at V and 3 bases at J, with 16 bases in the middle. From germline, CDR1 is SGHAT and CDR2 FQNNGV. The CDR3 spells CASSYGVGSIYEQYV. The CDR3 DNA sequence: TGTGCCAGCAGCTATGGAGTGGGCTCAATCTACGAGCAGTACGTC.

This chain links TRBV5-4 with TRBJ2-3; perhaps TRBD2 as D (6 bases). CDR3 length: 17 residues. Germline V gene lookup returns CDR1 SGHNT and CDR2 YYREEE (reference sequence). Between the trimmed V and J ends, which lost 0 bases and 4 bases, there was a span of 18 bases. The CDR3 sequence: CASSLAVLRESADTQYF. CDR3 in DNA: TGTGCCAGCAGCTTGGCCGTCTTACGGGAGAGTGCAGATACGCAGTATTTT. Using reference TRBV5-4 and TRBJ2-3 for the parts outside the CDR3, the full variable domain is ETGVTQSPTHLIKTRGQQVTLRCSSQSGHNTVSWYQQALGQGPQFIFQYYREEENGRGNFPPRFSGLQFPNYSSELNVNALELDDSALYLCASSLAVLRESADTQYFGPGTRLTVL.

The chain employs TRBV5-1 and TRBJ1-1, with D possibly TRBD1 on 5 matching bases. The length of the CDR3 is 17 residues. CDR1 is SGHRS, CDR2 YFSETQ, per germline. Trimming took 2 bases from V and 4 from J, leaving 21 bases between them. The CDR3 protein is CASSLQPGTRGVTEAFF. The DNA for the CDR3 is TGCGCCAGCAGCTTACAACCCGGGACCCGGGGAGTCACTGAAGCTTTCTTT.

The chain carries TRBV9 and TRBJ2-5, with D perhaps TRBD2 (7 bases). The ends were cut back, 0 bases at V and 1 base at J, with 10 bases in the middle. CDR1 and CDR2 from the germline V gene are SGDLS and YYNGEE. CDR3 length: 15 amino acids. The CDR3 loop is CASSVEGGAQETQYF. The CDR3 DNA is TGTGCCAGCAGCGTAGAGGGGGGGGCCCAAGAGACCCAGTACTTC. Drawing the rest from reference TRBV9 and TRBJ2-5, the complete variable domain is DSGVTQTPKHLITATGQRVTLRCSPRSGDLSVYWYQQSLDQGLQFLIQYYNGEERAKGNILERFSAQQFPDLHSELNLSSLELGDSALYFCASSVEGGAQETQYFGPGTRLLVL.

The chain is built from TRBV6-1 and TRBJ1-1, with D tentatively TRBD1 (5 bases). The CDR3 has 13 amino acids. The germline V gene encodes CDR1 MNHNS and CDR2 SASEGT. Trimming took off 5 bases at V and 1 base at J, with 8 bases between the two ends. The CDR3 coding sequence is TGTGCCAGCAGTTATGGGGGGAACACTGAAGCTTTCTTT. Translating it yields CASSYGGNTEAFF.